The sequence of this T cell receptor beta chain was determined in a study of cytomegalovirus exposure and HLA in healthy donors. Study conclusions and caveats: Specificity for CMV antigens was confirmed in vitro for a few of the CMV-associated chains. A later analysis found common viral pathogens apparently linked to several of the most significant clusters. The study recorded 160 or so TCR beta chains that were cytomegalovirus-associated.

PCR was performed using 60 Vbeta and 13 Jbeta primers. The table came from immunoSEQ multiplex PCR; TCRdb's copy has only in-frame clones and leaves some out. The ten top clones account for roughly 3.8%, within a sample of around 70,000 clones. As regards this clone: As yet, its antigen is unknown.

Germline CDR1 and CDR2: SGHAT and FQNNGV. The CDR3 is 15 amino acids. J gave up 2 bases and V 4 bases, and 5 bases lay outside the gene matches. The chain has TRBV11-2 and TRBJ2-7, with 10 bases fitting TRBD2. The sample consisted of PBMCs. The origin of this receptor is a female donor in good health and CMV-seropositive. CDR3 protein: CASSSSGRAPYEQYF. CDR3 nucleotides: TGTGCCAGCAGCTCGAGCGGGAGGGCCCCCTACGAGCAGTACTTC.